Listed below are T cell receptor beta chains from one sample, sequenced in a study of T-cell reconstitution after alpha-beta-depleted transplantation in children. TCRdb used MiXCR to reprocess the PCR reads, holding one entry per CDR3 protein. In the table there are hundreds of thousands of distinct CDR3 sequences, more than 10% of which are singletons. Sequenced here: PBMCs, sampled from the stem cell graft. These receptors were collected from a human donor who donated a stem cell graft to a child with Fanconi anemia. Both conserved end residues are part of each CDR3. Fields, in order: J gene, V gene, clone size, D gene, CDR3 protein, CDR3 DNA. The D gene is left open where the match is weak. Clone sizes are given selectively: once, few, many, or a class where the clone is expanded.

TRBJ2-5	TRBV4-3	few	TRBD1	CASSPRTGGQETQYF	TGCGCCAGCAGCCCTAGGACAGGGGGGCAAGAGACCCAGTACTTC
TRBJ2-7	TRBV12-3/TRBV12-4	-	-	CASSPPLRKEQYF	TGTGCCAGCAGTCCGCCACTGCGGAAGGAGCAGTACTTC
TRBJ2-2	TRBV5-1	few	-	CASSLEALSITGELFF	TGCGCCAGCAGCTTGGAGGCCTTGTCCATCACCGGGGAGCTGTTTTTT
TRBJ1-1	TRBV28	few	-	CASSFPGTPQGVAFF	TGTGCCAGCAGTTTCCCGGGGACACCGCAAGGCGTAGCTTTCTTT
TRBJ2-1	TRBV5-1	few	-	CASSLDISRNEQFF	TGCGCCAGCAGCTTGGACATTTCACGCAATGAGCAGTTCTTC
TRBJ1-3	TRBV11-2	many	TRBD1	CASSLGDSGNTIYF	TGTGCCAGCAGCTTAGGGGACAGTGGAAACACCATATATTTT
TRBJ2-1	TRBV10-2	-	TRBD1	CASQTRDSSYNEQFF	TGCGCCAGCCAAACTCGGGACAGCTCCTACAATGAGCAGTTCTTC
TRBJ2-1	TRBV20-1	-	TRBD2	CSAGGWLGRGGDYNEQFF	TGCAGTGCTGGGGGGTGGTTGGGCCGGGGAGGGGACTACAATGAGCAGTTCTTC
TRBJ1-1	TRBV30	few	TRBD1	CAWTDRENTEAFF	TGTGCCTGGACGGACAGGGAGAACACTGAAGCTTTCTTT
TRBJ1-1	TRBV20-1	few	-	CSARDNGGFTEAFF	TGCAGTGCTAGAGATAATGGAGGTTTTACTGAAGCTTTCTTT
TRBJ1-1	TRBV15	-	-	CATSRDYLSVDTEAFF	TGTGCCACCAGCAGAGATTACCTTTCGGTGGACACTGAAGCTTTCTTT
TRBJ1-4	TRBV6-5	many	-	CASSRSHLANLHEKLFF	TGTGCCAGCAGTCGCTCGCATCTCGCGAATTTACATGAAAAACTGTTTTTT
TRBJ2-6	TRBV5-5	many	TRBD1	CASSFTGTGSGANVLTF	TGTGCCAGCAGCTTCACCGGGACAGGGTCTGGGGCCAACGTCCTGACTTTC
TRBJ1-1	TRBV5-1	many	-	CASSLSPPNTEAFF	TGCGCCAGCAGCTTATCCCCCCCGAACACTGAAGCTTTCTTT
TRBJ1-1	TRBV6-6	many	-	CASGRRENTEAFF	TGTGCCAGCGGACGGAGGGAGAACACTGAAGCTTTCTTT
TRBJ1-1	TRBV4-2	few	TRBD1	CASKDGGQVNTEAFF	TGTGCCAGCAAGGACGGAGGACAGGTGAACACTGAAGCTTTCTTT
TRBJ1-2	TRBV5-5	-	-	CASIDLSGETNYGYTF	TGTGCCAGCATCGACCTTTCAGGGGAGACCAACTATGGCTACACCTTC
TRBJ1-2	TRBV11-2	few	-	CASSRQPLPNYGYTF	TGTGCCAGCAGCCGACAGCCATTACCCAACTATGGCTACACCTTC
TRBJ1-1	TRBV29-1	many	-	CSVIFGQTNTEAFF	TGCAGCGTCATCTTCGGACAGACTAACACTGAAGCTTTCTTT
TRBJ2-1	TRBV29-1	many	-	CSVLSRDPKDEQFF	TGCAGCGTCCTTTCTAGGGACCCAAAGGATGAGCAGTTCTTC
TRBJ1-1	TRBV5-1	few	-	CASSINMNTEAFF	TGCGCCAGCAGCATAAATATGAACACTGAAGCTTTCTTT
TRBJ2-1	TRBV6-4	-	TRBD1	CASSPGTGWDEQFF	TGTGCCAGCAGTCCGGGGACAGGGTGGGATGAGCAGTTCTTC
TRBJ1-3	TRBV29-1	-	-	CSVAIDSGNTIYF	TGCAGCGTAGCAATAGACTCTGGAAACACCATATATTTT
TRBJ2-1	TRBV28	many	TRBD2	CASSLELAGVPYNEQFF	TGTGCCAGCAGTTTGGAACTAGCGGGGGTACCTTACAATGAGCAGTTCTTC
TRBJ1-1	TRBV20-1	few	-	CSAGGVLGTEAFF	TGCAGTGCCGGGGGGGTTTTGGGCACTGAAGCTTTCTTT
TRBJ2-7	TRBV18	-	-	CASSPLRPGEQYF	TGTGCCAGCTCACCCCTGAGACCCGGGGAGCAGTACTTC
TRBJ2-1	TRBV5-5	-	-	CASSLASQGFGNEQFF	TGTGCCAGCAGCTTGGCGAGTCAGGGTTTCGGCAATGAGCAGTTCTTC
TRBJ1-4	TRBV18	many	-	CASSPPGQGTEKLFF	TGTGCCAGCTCACCACCCGGTCAGGGGACCGAAAAACTGTTTTTT